The T cell receptor (beta chain) under discussion was sequenced for a study of shared clonotypes between healthy human individuals. The naive CD8 fraction comprised CD45RO-negative cells positively selected for CCR7 and excluded terminally differentiated effector memory CD45RA+ cells. Study findings and constraints: In general, naive subsets displayed greater estimated richness than memory subsets did. Rarefaction exposed incomplete sorted-subset sequencing despite large depth. Relative to their counterparts shared across all four donors, non-shared clonotypes exhibited diminished generation probabilities.

Measured with immunoSEQ multiplex PCR; TCRdb has only the in-frame clones, and not every one. Of hundreds of thousands of clones listed, around 90% are singletons. Of note for this clone: Its cognate antigen is unknown.

Sequencing was done on a sample of naive CD8+ T cells sorted from blood. The TCR comes from a man under 40 in good health.

The CDR3 nucleotides are TGTGCCAGCAGCTTACTCCCCGACAGGGAAGGCTACACCTTC. Amino acid sequence: CASSLLPDREGYTF. The rearrangement links TRBV7-8 to TRBJ1-2; 7 nucleotides line up with TRBD1. Germline V gene sequence: CDR1 SGHVS, CDR2 FQNEAQ. The CDR3 runs 14 residues. With 2 bases clipped from V and 8 bases from J, the junction kept 8 bases outside the gene matches.